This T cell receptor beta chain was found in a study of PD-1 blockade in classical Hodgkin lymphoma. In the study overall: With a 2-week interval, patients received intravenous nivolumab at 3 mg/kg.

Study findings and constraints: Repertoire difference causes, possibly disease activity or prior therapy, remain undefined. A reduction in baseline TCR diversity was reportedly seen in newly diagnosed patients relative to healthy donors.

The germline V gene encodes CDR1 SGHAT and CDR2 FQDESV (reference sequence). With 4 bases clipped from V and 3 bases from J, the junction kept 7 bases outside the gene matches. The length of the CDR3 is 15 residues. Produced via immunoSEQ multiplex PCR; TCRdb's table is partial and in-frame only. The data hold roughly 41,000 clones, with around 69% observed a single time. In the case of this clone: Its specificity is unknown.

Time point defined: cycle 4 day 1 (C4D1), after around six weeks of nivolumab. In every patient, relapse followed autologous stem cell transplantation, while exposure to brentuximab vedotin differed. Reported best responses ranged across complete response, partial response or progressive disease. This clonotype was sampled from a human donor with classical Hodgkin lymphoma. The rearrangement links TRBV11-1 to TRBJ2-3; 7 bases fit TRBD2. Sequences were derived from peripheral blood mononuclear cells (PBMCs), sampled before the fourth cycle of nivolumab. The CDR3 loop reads CASSSKRGSTDTQYF. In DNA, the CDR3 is TGTGCCAGCAGCTCAAAGCGGGGAAGTACAGATACGCAGTATTTT.